This T cell receptor beta chain was profiled in a study of T cells expressing NK-cell markers. Study details: The TCR beta repertoires originated in sorted CD3+CD56+NKG2C+, CD3+CD56+NKG2C- and CD3+CD56-NKG2C+ T cells. One of eight sequenced donors was HCMV-seronegative; the other seven were seropositive.

Notes on the study in general: A handful of donors had dominant NKG2C+ clonotypes that comprised roughly 1.0-7.0% of their CD8+ T cells. Questions lingered over whether expanded NKG2C+ T cell clones were HCMV-specific.

TCRdb reprocessed the 5' RACE reads and reports one entry per CDR3 protein, with no DNA. Here the sample table reports 500,000 to 700,000 distinct CDR3 sequences. As regards this clonotype: Its antigen is undetermined.

CDR3 length equals 13 residues. Looked up from germline, CDR1 is DFQATT and CDR2 is SNEGSKA (reference sequence). Input material: blood T cells: a sorted CD56 or NKG2C T cell subset, CD4+ or CD8+ T cells, or bulk PBMC T cells (not recorded which). The V gene is TRBV20-1, the J gene TRBJ2-5; TCRdb picks TRBD2, but there is no DNA to check that call. This sequence was found in a man between 18 and 29 years old in good health. CDR3 loop: CSAPSGSIETQYF.